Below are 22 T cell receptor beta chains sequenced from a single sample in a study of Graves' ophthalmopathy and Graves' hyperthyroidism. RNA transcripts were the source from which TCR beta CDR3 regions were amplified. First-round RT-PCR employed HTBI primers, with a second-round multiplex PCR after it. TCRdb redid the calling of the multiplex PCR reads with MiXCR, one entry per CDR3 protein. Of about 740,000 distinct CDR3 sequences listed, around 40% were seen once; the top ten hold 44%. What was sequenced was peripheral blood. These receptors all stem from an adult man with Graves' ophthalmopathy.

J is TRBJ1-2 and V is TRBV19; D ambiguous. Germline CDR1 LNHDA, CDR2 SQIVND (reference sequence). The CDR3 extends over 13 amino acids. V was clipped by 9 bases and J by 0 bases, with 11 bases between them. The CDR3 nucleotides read TGTGCCAGCCGAGACGGGACTAACTATGGCTACACCTTC. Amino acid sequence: CASRDGTNYGYTF.

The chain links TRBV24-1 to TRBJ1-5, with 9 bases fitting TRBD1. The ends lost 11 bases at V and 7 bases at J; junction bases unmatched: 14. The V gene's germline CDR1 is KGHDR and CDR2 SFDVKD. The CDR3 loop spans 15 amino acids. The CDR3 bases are TGTGCCAGCAGGGGGACAGGGTCAGGGGAGCAGCCCCAGCATTTT. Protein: CASRGTGSGEQPQHF.

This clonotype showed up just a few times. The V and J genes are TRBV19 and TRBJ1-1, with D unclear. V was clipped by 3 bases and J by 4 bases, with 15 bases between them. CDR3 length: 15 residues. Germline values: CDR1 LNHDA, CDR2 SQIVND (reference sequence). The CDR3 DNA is TGTGCCAGTAGTATCGGGCAAACCCTGGGCACTGAAGCTTTCTTT. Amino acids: CASSIGQTLGTEAFF.

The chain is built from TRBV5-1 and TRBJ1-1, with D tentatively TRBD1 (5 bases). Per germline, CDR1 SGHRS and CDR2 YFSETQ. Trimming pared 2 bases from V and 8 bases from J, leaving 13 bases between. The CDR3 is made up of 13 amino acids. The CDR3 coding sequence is TGCGCCAGCAGCTTTTTGGACATTACCGAAGCTTTCTTT. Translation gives CASSFLDITEAFF. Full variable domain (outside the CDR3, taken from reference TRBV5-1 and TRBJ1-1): KAGVTQTPRYLIKTRGQQVTLSCSPISGHRSVSWYQQTPGQGLQFLFEYFSETQRNKGNFPGRFSGRQFSNSRSEMNVSTLELGDSALYLCASSFLDITEAFFGQGTRLTVV.

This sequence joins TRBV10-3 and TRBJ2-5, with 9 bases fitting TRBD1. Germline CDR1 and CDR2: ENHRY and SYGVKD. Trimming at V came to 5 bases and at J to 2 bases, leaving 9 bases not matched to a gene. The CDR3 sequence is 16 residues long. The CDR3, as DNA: TGTGCCATCAGTCCTGGGACAGGGAGTTCTCAAGAGACCCAGTACTTC. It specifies CAISPGTGSSQETQYF.

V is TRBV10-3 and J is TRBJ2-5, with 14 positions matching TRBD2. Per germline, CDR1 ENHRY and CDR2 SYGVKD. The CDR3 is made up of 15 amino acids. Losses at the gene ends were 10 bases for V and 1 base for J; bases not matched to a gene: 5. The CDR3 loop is CASGTSGGSQETQYF. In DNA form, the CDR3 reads TGTGCCAGCGGGACTAGCGGGGGATCCCAAGAGACCCAGTACTTC.

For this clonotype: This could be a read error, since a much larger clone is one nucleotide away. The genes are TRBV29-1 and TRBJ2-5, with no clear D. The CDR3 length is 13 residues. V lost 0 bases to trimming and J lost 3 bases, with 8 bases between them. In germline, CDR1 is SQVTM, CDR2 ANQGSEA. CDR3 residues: CSVEERTEETQYF. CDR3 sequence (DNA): TGCAGCGTTGAAGAGAGGACCGAAGAGACCCAGTACTTC.

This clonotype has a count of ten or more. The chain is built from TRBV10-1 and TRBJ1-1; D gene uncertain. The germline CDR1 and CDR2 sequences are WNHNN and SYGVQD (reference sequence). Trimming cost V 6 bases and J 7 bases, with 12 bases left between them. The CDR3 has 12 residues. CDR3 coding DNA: TGCGCCAGCAGATATCGGGCGATTGAAGCTTTCTTT. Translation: CASRYRAIEAFF.

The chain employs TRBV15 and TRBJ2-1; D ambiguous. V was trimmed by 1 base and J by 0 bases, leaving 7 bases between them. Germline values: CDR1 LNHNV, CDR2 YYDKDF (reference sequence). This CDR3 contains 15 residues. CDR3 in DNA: TGTGCCACCAGCAGAGGGGGAAGCTCCTACAATGAGCAGTTCTTC. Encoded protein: CATSRGGSSYNEQFF.

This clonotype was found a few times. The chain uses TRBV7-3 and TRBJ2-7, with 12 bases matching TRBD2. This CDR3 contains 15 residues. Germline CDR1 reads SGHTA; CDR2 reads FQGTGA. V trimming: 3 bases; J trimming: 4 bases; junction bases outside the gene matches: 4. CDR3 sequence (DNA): TGTGCCAGCAGCTTGACTAGCGGGAGTCTGTACGAGCAGTACTTC. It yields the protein CASSLTSGSLYEQYF.

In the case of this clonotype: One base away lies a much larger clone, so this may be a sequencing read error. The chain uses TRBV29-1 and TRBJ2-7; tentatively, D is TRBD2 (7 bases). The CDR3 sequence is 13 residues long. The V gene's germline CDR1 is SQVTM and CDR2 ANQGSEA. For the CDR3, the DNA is TGCGGCGTTGGGGAGGGGGGGGCCTACGAGCAGTACTTC. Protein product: CGVGEGGAYEQYF.

CDR3 DNA: TGTGCCAGCAGCTTAGAACAGCGTGAAGAGACCCAGTACTTC. Translated, it gives CASSLEQREETQYF. The genes are TRBV5-4 and TRBJ2-5; D remains ambiguous. V was shortened by 2 bases and J by 3 bases, with 11 bases between the two germline ends. The CDR3 spans 14 residues. Germline CDR1 and CDR2: SGHNT and YYREEE (reference sequence).

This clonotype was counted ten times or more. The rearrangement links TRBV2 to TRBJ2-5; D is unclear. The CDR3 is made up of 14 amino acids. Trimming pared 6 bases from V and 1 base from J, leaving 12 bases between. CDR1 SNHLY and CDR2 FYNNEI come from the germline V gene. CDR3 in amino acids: CASRGSGLQETQYF. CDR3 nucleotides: TGTGCCAGCAGGGGGTCCGGCCTCCAAGAGACCCAGTACTTC.

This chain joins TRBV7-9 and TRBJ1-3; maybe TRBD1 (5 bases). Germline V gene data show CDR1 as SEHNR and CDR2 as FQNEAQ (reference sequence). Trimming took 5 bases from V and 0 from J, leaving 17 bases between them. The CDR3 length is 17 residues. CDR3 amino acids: CASSQVGGTNSGNTIYF. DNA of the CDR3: TGTGCCAGCAGCCAAGTAGGAGGGACGAACTCTGGAAACACCATATATTTT.

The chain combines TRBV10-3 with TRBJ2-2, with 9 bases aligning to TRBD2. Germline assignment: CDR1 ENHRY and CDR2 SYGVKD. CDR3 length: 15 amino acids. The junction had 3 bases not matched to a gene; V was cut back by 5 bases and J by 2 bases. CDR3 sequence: CAISLLAGNTGELFF. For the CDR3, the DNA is TGTGCCATCAGTCTGCTAGCGGGAAACACCGGGGAGCTGTTTTTT.

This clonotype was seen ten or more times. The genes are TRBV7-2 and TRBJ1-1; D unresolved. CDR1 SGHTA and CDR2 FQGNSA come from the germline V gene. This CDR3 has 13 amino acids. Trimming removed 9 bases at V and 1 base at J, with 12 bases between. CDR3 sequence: CARTKGGNTEAFF. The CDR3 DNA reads TGTGCCAGGACGAAGGGCGGGAACACTGAAGCTTTCTTT. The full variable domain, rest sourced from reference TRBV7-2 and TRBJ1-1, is GAGVSQSPSNKVTEKGKDVELRCDPISGHTALYWYRQSLGQGLEFLIYFQGNSAPDKSGLPSDRFSAERTGGSVSTLTIQRTQQEDSAVYLCARTKGGNTEAFFGQGTRLTVV.

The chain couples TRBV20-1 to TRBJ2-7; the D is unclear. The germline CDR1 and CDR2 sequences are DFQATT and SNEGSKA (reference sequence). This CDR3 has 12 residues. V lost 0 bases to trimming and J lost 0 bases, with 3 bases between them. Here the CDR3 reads CSARDNSYEQYF. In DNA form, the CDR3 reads TGCAGTGCTAGAGATAACTCCTACGAGCAGTACTTC.

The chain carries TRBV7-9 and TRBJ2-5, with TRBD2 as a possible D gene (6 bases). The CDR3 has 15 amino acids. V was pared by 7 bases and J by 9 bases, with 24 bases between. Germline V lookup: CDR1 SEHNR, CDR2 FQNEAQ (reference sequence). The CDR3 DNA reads TGTGCCAGCACCCCGGGGCGGGGCGGCGGTCAGCCCCAGTACTTC. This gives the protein CASTPGRGGGQPQYF.

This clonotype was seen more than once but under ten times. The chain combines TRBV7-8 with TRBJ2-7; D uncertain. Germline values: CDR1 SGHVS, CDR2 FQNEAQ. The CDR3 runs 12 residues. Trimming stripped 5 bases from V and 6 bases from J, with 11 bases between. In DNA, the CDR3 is TGTGCCAGCAGCCTCGTCCTGGGCGAGCAGTACTTC. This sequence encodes CASSLVLGEQYF. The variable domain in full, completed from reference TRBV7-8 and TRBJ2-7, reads GAGVSQSPRYKVAKRGQDVALRCDPISGHVSLFWYQQALGQGPEFLTYFQNEAQLDKSGLPSDRFFAERPEGSVSTLKIQRTQQEDSAVYLCASSLVLGEQYFGPGTRLTVT.

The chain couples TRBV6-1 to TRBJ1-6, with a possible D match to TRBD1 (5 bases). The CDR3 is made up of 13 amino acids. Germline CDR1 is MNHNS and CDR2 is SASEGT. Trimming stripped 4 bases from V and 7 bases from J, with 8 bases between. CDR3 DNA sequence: TGTGCCAGCAGTGCAGGGTGGAATTCACCCCTCCACTTT. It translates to CASSAGWNSPLHF.

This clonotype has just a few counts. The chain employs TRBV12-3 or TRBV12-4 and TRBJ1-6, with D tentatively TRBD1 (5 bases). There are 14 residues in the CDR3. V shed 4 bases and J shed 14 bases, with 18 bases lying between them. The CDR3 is CASSSGTLGGSLHF. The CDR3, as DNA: TGTGCCAGCAGTTCCGGGACCCTCGGGGGGTCCCTCCACTTT.

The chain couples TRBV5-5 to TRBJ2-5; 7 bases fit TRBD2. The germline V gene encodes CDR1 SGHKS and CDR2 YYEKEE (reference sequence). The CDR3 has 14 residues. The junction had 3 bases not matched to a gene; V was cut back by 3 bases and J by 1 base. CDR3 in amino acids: CASSSGLVQETQYF. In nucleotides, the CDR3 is TGTGCCAGCAGCTCCGGACTAGTCCAAGAGACCCAGTACTTC.